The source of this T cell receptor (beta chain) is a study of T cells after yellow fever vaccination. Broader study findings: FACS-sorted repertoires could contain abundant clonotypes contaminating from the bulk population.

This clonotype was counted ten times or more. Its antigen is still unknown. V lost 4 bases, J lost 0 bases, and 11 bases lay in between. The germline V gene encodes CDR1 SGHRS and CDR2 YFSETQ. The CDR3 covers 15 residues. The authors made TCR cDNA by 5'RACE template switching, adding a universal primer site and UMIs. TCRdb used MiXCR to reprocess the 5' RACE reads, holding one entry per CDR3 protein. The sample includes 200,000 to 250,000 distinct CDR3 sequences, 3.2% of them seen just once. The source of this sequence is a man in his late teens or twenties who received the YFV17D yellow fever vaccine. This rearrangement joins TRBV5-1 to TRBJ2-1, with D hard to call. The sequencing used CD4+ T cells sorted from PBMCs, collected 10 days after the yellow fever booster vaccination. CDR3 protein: CASSARDSSYNEQFF. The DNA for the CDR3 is TGCGCCAGCAGCGCAAGAGATAGCTCCTACAATGAGCAGTTCTTC.